The entry that follows covers one T cell receptor (beta chain) sequence. This specimen belongs to a study of blood T cell repertoires in COVID-19. Background on the study: Samples of COVID-19 (acute and convalescent) were obtained from the United States, Italy and Spain. Sources were T cells, B-cell-depleted T cells, or PBMCs; the material itself was cDNA or gDNA.

Original methodology: Nucleated cell counts were estimated from reference gene primer amplification. TCRdb's copy holds only in-frame clones and misses some; the assay was immunoSEQ multiplex PCR. That table gives V, J and clone size, and the DNA gave D and trimming. The data hold some 150,000 clones, with approximately 83% observed a single time. CDR1 and CDR2 from the germline V gene are MGHRA and YSYEKL. Trimming left V 2 bases short and J 1 base short, with 10 bases between. CDR3 length: 15 residues. The TCR comes from a woman between 55 and 75 years old with acute or convalescent COVID-19. The V call is TRBV4-1, the J call TRBJ2-3; D is possibly TRBD1 (5 bases). Sequencing input: peripheral blood. CDR3 residues: CASSQYIQGTDTQYF. For the CDR3, the DNA is TGCGCCAGCAGCCAATACATACAGGGCACAGATACGCAGTATTTT.